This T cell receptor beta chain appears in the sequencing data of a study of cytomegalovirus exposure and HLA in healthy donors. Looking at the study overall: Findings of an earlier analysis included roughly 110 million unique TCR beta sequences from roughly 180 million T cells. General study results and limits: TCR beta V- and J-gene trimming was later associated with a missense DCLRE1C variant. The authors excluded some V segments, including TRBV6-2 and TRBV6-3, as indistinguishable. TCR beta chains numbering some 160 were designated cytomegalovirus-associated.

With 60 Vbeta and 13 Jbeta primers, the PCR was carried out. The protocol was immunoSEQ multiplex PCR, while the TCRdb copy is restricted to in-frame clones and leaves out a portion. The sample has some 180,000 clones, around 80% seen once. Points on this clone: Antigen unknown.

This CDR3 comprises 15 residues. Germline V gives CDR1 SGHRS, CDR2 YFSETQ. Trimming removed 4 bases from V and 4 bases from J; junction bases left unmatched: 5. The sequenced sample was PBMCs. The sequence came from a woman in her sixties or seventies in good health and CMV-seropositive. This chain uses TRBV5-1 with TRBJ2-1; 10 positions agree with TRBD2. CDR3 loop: CASSPWTSGYNEQFF. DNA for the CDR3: TGCGCCAGCAGCCCTTGGACTAGCGGATACAATGAGCAGTTCTTC. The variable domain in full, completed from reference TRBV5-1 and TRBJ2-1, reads KAGVTQTPRYLIKTRGQQVTLSCSPISGHRSVSWYQQTPGQGLQFLFEYFSETQRNKGNFPGRFSGRQFSNSRSEMNVSTLELGDSALYLCASSPWTSGYNEQFFGPGTRLTVL.